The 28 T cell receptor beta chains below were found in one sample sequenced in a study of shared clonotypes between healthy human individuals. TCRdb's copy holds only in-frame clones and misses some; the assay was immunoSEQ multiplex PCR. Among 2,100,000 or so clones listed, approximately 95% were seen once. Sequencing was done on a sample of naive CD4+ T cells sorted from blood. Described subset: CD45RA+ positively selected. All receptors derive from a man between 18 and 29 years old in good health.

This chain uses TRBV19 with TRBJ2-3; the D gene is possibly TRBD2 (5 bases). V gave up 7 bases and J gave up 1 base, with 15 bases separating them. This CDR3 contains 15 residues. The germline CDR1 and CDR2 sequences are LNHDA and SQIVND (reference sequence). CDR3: CASTRELAGTDTQYF. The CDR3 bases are TGTGCCAGTACGAGGGAGCTAGCAGGCACAGATACGCAGTATTTT.

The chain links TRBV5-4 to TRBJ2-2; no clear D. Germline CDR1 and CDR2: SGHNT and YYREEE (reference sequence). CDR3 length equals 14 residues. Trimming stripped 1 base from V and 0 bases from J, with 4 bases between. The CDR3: CASSLRSNTGELFF. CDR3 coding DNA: TGTGCCAGCAGCTTGCGTTCGAACACCGGGGAGCTGTTTTTT. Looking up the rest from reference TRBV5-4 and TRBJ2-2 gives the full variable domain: ETGVTQSPTHLIKTRGQQVTLRCSSQSGHNTVSWYQQALGQGPQFIFQYYREEENGRGNFPPRFSGLQFPNYSSELNVNALELDDSALYLCASSLRSNTGELFFGEGSRLTVL.

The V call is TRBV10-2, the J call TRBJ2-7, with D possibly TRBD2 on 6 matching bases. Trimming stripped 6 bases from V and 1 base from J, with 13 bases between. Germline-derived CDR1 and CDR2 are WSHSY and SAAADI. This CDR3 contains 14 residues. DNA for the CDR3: TGCGCCAGCAGACCGGGACTGGGTTCCTACGAGCAGTACTTC. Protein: CASRPGLGSYEQYF.

The CDR3 region has the DNA TGTGCCAGCTCACCAACGACAGGGGGACTGGCCATGAACACTGAAGCTTTCTTT. Protein: CASSPTTGGLAMNTEAFF. The chain couples TRBV18 to TRBJ1-1, with 9 bases lining up with TRBD1. Trimming removed 2 bases from V and 0 bases from J; junction bases left unmatched: 10. CDR1 and CDR2 (germline): KGHSH, LQKENI. CDR3 length: 18 residues.

CDR3: CASSLLPDSSYEQYF. DNA of the CDR3: TGTGCCAGCAGCCTGCTACCGGACTCCTCCTACGAGCAGTACTTC. V is TRBV11-2 and J is TRBJ2-7; tentatively, D is TRBD2 (5 bases). This CDR3 has 15 amino acids. Germline CDR1 is SGHAT and CDR2 is FQNNGV. The V and J ends lost 5 bases and 0 bases respectively, with 14 bases between them.

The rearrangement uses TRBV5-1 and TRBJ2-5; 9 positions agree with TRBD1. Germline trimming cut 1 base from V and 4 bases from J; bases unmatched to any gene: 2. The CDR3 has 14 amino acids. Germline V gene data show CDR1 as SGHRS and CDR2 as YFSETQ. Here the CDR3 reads CASSLTGGIETQYF. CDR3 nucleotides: TGCGCCAGCAGCTTGACAGGGGGCATAGAGACCCAGTACTTC.

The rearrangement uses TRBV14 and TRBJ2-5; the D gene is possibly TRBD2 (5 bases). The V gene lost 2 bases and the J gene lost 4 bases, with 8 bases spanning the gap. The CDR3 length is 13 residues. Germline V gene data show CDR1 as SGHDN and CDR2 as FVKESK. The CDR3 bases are TGTGCCAGCAGCCAAAGGGAGAGAGAGACCCAGTACTTC. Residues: CASSQRERETQYF.

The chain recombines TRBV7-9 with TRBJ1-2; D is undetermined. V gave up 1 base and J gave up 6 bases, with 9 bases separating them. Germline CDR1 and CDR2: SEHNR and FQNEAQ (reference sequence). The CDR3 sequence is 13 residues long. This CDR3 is CASSLGGTNGYTF. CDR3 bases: TGTGCCAGCAGCTTAGGCGGTACCAATGGCTACACCTTC.

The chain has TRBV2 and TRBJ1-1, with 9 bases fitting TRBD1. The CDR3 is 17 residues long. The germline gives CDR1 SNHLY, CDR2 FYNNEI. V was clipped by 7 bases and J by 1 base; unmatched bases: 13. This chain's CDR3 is CASTITGGLFQNTEAFF. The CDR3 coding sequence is TGTGCCAGCACTATTACAGGGGGCTTATTCCAGAACACTGAAGCTTTCTTT.

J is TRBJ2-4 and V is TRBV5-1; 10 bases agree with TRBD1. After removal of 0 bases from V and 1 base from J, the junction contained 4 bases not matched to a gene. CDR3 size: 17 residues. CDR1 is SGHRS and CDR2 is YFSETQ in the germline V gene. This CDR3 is CASSLGQGAMAKNIQYF. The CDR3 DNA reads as TGCGCCAGCAGCTTGGGACAGGGGGCGATGGCCAAAAACATTCAGTACTTC.

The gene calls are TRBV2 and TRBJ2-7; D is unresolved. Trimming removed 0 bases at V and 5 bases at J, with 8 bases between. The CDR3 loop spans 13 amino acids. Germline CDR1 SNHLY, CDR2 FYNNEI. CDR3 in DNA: TGTGCCAGCAGTGAAGCCGGTGGGAACGAGCAGTACTTC. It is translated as CASSEAGGNEQYF.

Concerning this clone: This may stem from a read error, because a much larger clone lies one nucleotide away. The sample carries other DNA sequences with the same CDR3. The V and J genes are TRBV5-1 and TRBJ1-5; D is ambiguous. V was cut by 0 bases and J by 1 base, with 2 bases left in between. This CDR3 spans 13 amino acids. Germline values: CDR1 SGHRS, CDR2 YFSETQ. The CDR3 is CASSLESNQPQHF. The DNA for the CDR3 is TGCGCCAGCAGCTTGGAGAGCAATCAGCCCCAGCATTTT. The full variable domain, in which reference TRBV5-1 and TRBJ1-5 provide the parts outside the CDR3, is KAGVTQTPRYLIKTRGQQVTLSCSPISGHRSVSWYQQTPGQGLQFLFEYFSETQRNKGNFPGRFSGRQFSNSRSEMNVSTLELGDSALYLCASSLESNQPQHFGDGTRLSIL.

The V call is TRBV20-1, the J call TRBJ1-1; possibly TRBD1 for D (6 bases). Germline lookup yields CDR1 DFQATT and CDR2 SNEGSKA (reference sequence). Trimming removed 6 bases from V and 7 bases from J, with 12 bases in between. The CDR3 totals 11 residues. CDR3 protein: CSAVQGVEAFF. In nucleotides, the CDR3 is TGCAGTGCAGTACAGGGAGTTGAAGCTTTCTTT.

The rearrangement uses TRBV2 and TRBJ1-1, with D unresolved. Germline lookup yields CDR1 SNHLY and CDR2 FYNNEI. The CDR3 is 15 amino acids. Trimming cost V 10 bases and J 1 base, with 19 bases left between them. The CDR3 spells CAIIAQAGKNTEAFF. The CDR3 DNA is TGTGCCATCATAGCCCAGGCAGGAAAGAACACTGAAGCTTTCTTT.

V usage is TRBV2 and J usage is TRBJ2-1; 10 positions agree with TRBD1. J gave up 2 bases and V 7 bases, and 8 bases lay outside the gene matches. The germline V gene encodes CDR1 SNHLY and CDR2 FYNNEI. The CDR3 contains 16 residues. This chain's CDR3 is CASNPPGTGAYNEQFF. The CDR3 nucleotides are TGTGCCAGCAATCCGCCCGGGACAGGGGCCTACAATGAGCAGTTCTTC.

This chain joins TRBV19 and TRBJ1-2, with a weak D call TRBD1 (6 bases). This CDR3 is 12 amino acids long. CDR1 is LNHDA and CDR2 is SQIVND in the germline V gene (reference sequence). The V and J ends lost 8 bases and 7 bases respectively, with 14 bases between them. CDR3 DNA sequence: TGTGCCAGTGTCGCCAGGGGCCGTGGCTACACCTTC. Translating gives CASVARGRGYTF.

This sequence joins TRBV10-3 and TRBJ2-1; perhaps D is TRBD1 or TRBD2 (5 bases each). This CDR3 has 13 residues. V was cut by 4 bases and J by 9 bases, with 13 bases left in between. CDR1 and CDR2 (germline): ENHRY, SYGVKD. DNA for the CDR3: TGTGCCATCAGTGCACTAGAGAGGGGTGAGCAGTTCTTC. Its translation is CAISALERGEQFF.

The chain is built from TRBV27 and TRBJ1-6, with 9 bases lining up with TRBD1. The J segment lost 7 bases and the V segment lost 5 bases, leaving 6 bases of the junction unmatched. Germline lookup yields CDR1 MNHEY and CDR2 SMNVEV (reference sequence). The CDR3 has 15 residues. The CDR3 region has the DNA TGTGCCAGCAGTCTATGGACAGGGGAGAATTCACCCCTCCACTTT. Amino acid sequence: CASSLWTGENSPLHF.

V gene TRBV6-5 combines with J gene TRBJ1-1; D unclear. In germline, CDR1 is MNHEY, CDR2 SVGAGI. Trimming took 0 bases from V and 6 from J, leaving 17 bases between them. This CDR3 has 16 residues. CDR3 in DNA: TGTGCCAGCAGTTACTCGGGCCGACGCGAGCGCGCTGAAGCTTTCTTT. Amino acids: CASSYSGRRERAEAFF.

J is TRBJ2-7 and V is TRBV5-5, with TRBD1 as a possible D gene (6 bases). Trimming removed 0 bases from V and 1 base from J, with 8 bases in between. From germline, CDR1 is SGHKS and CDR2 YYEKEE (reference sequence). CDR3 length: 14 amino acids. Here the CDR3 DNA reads TGTGCCAGCAGCTTGGAGGGACATTCCTACGAGCAGTACTTC. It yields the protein CASSLEGHSYEQYF.

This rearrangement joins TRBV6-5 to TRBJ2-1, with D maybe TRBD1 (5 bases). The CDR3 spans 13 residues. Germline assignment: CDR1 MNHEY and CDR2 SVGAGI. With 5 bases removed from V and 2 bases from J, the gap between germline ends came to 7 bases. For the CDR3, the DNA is TGTGCCAGCAGTGCAGGGACCTACAATGAGCAGTTCTTC. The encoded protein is CASSAGTYNEQFF.

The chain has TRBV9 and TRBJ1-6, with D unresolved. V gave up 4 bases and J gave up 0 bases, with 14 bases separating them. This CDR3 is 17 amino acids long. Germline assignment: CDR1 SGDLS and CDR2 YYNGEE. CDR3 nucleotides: TGTGCCAGCAGCCCCGGAACACCGAGCTCCTATAATTCACCCCTCCACTTT. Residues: CASSPGTPSSYNSPLHF.

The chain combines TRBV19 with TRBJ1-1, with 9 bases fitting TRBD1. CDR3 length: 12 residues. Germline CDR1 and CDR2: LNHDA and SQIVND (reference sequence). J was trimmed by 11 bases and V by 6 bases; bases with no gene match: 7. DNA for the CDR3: TGTGCCAGTAGCCTCCGACAGGGGGTCGCTTTCTTT. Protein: CASSLRQGVAFF.

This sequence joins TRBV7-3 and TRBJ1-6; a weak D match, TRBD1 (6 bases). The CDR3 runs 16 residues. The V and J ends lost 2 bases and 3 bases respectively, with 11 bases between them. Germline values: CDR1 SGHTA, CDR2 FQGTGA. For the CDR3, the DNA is TGTGCCAGCAGCTTAGGGGGGGCACTCTATAATTCACCCCTCCACTTT. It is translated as CASSLGGALYNSPLHF.

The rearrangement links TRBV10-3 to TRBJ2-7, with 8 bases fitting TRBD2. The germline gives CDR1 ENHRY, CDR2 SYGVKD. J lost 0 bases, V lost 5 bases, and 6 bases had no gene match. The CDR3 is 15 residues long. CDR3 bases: TGTGCCATCAGTCTAAGCGGGAGATACTCCTACGAGCAGTACTTC. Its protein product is CAISLSGRYSYEQYF.

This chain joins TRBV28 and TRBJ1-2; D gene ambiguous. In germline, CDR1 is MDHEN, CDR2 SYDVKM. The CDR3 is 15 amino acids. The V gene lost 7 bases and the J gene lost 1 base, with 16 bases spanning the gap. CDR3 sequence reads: CASTPLDRINYGYTF. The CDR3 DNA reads TGTGCCAGCACCCCCCTCGATAGGATTAACTATGGCTACACCTTC.

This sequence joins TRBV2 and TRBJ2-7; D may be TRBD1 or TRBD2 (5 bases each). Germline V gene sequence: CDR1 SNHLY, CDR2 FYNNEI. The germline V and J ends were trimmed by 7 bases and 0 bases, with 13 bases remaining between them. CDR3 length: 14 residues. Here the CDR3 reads CASKPGRNSYEQYF. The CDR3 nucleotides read TGTGCCAGCAAGCCGGGACGCAACTCCTACGAGCAGTACTTC.

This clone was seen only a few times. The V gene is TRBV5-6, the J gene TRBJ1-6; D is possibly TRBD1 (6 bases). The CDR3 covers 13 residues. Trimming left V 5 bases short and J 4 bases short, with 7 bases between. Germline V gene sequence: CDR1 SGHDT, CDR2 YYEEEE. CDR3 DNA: TGTGCCAGCAGGAGGGGGTATAATTCACCCCTCCACTTT. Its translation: CASRRGYNSPLHF.